This T cell receptor beta chain is from a study of CD8 T cells in Susac syndrome. Random hexamers were used to reverse transcribe an amount of roughly 0.45 to 1 ug RNA. Multiplex immunoSEQ PCR targeted 54 Vbeta and 13 Jbeta TCR beta segments. TCRdb reprocessed the immunoSEQ multiplex PCR reads via MiXCR and lists one record per CDR3 protein. This table has 250,000 to 300,000 distinct CDR3 sequences, roughly 85% appearing once. Isolation of CD8+ and CD4+ T cells was performed negatively, whereas enrichment of TEMRA cells was done by FACS. This clonotype was obtained from a human donor with multiple sclerosis. Sequencing was carried out using CD8+ T cells from PBMCs.

CDR3 region: CASTPSRGAAEAFF. As DNA, the CDR3 is TGTGCCAGCACCCCAAGTCGGGGGGCGGCTGAAGCTTTCTTT. V usage is TRBV6-5 and J usage is TRBJ1-1, with a tentative D call TRBD1 (6 bases). CDR1 is MNHEY, CDR2 SVGAGI, per germline. The V and J ends lost 7 bases and 6 bases respectively, with 18 bases between them. CDR3 length: 14 amino acids.